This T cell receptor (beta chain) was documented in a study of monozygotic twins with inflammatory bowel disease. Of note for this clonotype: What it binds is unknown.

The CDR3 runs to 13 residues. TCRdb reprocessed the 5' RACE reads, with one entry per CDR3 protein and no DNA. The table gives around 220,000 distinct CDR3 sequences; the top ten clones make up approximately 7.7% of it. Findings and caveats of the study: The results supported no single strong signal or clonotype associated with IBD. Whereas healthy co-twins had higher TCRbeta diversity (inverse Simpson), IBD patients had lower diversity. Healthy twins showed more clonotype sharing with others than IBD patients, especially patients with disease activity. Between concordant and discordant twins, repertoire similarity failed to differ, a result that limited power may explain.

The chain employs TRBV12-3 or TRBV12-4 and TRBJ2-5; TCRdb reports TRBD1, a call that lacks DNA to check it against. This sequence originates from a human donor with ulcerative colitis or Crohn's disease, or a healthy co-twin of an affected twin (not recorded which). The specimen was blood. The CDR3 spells CASRPSGVETQYF.